The entry below describes one T cell receptor (beta chain). Its antigen is still unknown. No base quality information exists; no much larger clone differs at one position. This record belongs to a study of shared clonotypes between healthy human individuals (dated by TCRdb to the early 2020s). Concerning the study at large: Two women and a few men aged 18 to 49 years were included in the cohort. Per donor, three plates each were used for CD4 naive and CD4 memory, two for CD8 naive, and one for CD8 memory. The study deeply sequenced blood TCR repertoires of about 5 healthy adults to estimate repertoire size and the extent of clonotype sharing between individuals. To increase sequencing depth and limit assay-specific biases, different laboratories used diverse techniques to prepare libraries and sequence TCR repertoires. Leukapheresis yielded between about 0.8 and 8.9 billion PBMCs per donor.

Overall results and qualifications from the work: Compared with non-shared clonotypes, clonotypes shared by all four sorted-subset donors had higher generation probabilities. Because the study included a small number of donors, the genetic and exposure-history diversity represented was limited. Pairwise subsampling led to the expectation that sequencing depth would affect the degree of clonotype sharing among donors. Larger estimated clonotype richness was generally found for naive subsets than for memory subsets. Across several donors, roughly 5% of naive CD4, 3% to 3.5% of naive CD8, under 2.5% of memory CD4, and 0.4% to 0.45% of memory CD8 clonotypes were shared. Even with the large sequencing depth, rarefaction of the sorted-subset datasets indicated that sequencing was incomplete. Sampling was restricted to blood, and TCR repertoires in tissues likely differ from the TCR repertoires found in blood.

The CDR3 runs 13 amino acids, cysteine and phenylalanine included. The only DNA kept is the CDR3, 39 bases in frame from the first base. V gives up 4 bases and J gives up 5 bases, and the segment between their germline ends measures 11 bases. As encoded in the germline V gene, CDR1 is MGHRA while CDR2 is YSYEKL. CD8 naive samples were obtained by positive selection for CCR7 among CD45RO-negative cells, yielding a CD45RA+CCR7+ population from which TemRA cells were excluded. Healthy HIV-negative adults with no recently reported acute infections or vaccinations were included as donors. All donors were Caucasian adults living in Nashville, Tennessee, USA. Blood was obtained by leukapheresis, after which PBMCs were separated by Ficoll-Histopaque density gradient centrifugation and cryopreserved in liquid nitrogen vapor phase. Analytical flow cytometry was used to check the purity and quantity of every magnetically sorted T cell population. Genomic DNA was isolated from each sorted fraction and quantified by UV absorbance on a Nanodrop 2000c.

Using the deep immunoSEQ assay, TCR CDR3 regions were amplified from genomic DNA by multiplex PCR. For each cell subset, the extracted genomic DNA was distributed evenly across all wells of several immunoSEQ 96-well plates, and each plate served as one replicate. For sorted subsets, approximately 200 ng of genomic DNA, equivalent to some 33,000 T cell genomes, went into each replicate PCR. Purified libraries were quantified with a Qubit 3.0 fluorometer, sized on a Bioanalyzer 2100, and re-quantified with the KAPA Library Quantification kit. Every immunoSEQ 96-well plate was sequenced on a separate single-read 150-cycle Illumina NextSeq 550 flow cell. For the original study's pipeline: The immunoSEQ output contained only junctional sequences without quality scores, so filtering could not match that applied to full-length reads. To assign V/J genes and CDR3, sequences were annotated using PyIR, a Python wrapper for IgBLAST v1.9, with IMGT germline references. Reads were removed for weak V/J assignments (E-value above 1e-6), missing CDR3, stop codons, out-of-frame junctions, or ambiguous translated residues. V3J clonotypes were defined as sequences sharing the same inferred V gene, J gene, and CDR3 amino acid sequence. To compute the percentage overlap between repertoires, the number of shared unique clonotypes was divided by the size of the smaller repertoire. Three approaches were used to assess repertoire richness: RTK rarefaction, the Chao1 estimator, and Recon v2.1 estimates of unobserved clonotypes. OLGA was used to compute generation probabilities for all TCRbeta clonotypes that the gDNA method yielded from a handful of donors. TCRdb took this table from immuneACCESS and kept in-frame rearrangements with V and J called. Such tables lack part of the clones; where checked against another copy, unresolved V genes explain under half of the gap, and the rest is unexplained. Clone size and V and J calls were adopted from that table, with D and trimming inferred from the DNA. A total of about 700,000 clones appear in this sample, 92% of them only once. Together, the top ten hold about a quarter of the sample.

The sequence was obtained from a young man in good health. This chain joins TRBV4-1 to TRBJ1-1; TRBD1 is possibly the D segment (5 matching bases). The specimen sequenced was naive CD8+ T cells sorted from blood. The sample's cell subset or site label is to be understood as: CD45RA+CCR7+. The DNA sequence is TGCGCCAGCAGCCCCCTCAGGGTGACTGAAGCTTTCTTT. Its translation is CASSPLRVTEAFF.